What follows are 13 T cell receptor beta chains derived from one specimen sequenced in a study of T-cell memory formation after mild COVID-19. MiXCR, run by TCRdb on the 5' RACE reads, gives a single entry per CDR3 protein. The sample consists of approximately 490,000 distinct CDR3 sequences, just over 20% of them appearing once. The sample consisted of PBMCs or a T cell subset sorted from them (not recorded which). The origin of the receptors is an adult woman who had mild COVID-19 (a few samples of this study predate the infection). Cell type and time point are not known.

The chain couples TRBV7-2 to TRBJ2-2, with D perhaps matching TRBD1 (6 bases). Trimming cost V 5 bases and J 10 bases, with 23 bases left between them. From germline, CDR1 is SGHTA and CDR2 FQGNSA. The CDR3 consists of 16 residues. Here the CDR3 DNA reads TGTGCCAGCAGCCCACAAGGAAGGGGGAGCGCCGCGGAGCTGTTTTTT. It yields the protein CASSPQGRGSAAELFF. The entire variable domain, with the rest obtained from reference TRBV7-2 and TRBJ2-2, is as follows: GAGVSQSPSNKVTEKGKDVELRCDPISGHTALYWYRQSLGQGLEFLIYFQGNSAPDKSGLPSDRFSAERTGGSVSTLTIQRTQQEDSAVYLCASSPQGRGSAAELFFGEGSRLTVL.

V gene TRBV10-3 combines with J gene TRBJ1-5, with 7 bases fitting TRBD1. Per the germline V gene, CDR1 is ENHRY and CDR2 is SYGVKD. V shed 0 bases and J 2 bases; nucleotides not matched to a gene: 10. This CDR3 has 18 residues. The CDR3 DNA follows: TGTGCCATCAGTGAGTCGACAGGGCGGGACGGCCGCAATCAGCCCCAGCATTTT. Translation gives CAISESTGRDGRNQPQHF.

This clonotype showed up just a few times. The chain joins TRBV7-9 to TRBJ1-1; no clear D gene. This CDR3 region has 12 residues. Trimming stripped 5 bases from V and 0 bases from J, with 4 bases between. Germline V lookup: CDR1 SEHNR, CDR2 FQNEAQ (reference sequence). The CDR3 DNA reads TGTGCCAGCAGCACGGTGAACACTGAAGCTTTCTTT. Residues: CASSTVNTEAFF.

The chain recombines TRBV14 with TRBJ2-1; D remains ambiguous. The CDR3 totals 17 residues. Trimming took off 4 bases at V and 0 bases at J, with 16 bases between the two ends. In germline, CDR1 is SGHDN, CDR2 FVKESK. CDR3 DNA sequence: TGTGCCAGCAGCCGGCTTACAACAGTAGACTCCTACAATGAGCAGTTCTTC. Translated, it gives CASSRLTTVDSYNEQFF. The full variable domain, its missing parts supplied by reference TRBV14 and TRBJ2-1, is EAGVTQFPSHSVIEKGQTVTLRCDPISGHDNLYWYRRVMGKEIKFLLHFVKESKQDESGMPNNRFLAERTGGTYSTLKVQPAELEDSGVYFCASSRLTTVDSYNEQFFGPGTRLTVL.

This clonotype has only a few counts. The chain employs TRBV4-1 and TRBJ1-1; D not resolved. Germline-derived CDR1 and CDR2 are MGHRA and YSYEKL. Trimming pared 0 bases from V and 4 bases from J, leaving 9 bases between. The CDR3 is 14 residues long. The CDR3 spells CASSQEGRGTEAFF. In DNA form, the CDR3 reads TGCGCCAGCAGCCAAGAAGGACGCGGCACTGAAGCTTTCTTT.

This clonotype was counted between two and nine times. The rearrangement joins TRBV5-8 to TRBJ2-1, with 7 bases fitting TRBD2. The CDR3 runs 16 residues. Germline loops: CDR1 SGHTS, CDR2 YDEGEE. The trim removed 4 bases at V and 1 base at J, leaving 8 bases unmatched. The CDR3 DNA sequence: TGTGCCAGCAGCCGTTGGGAGGGCCTTTCCTACAATGAGCAGTTCTTC. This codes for CASSRWEGLSYNEQFF.

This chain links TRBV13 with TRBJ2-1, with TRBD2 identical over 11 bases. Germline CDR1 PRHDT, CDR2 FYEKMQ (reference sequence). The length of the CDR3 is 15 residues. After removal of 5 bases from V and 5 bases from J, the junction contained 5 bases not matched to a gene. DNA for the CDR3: TGTGCCAGCAGCCCGGGACTAGCGGTGGACAATGAGCAGTTCTTC. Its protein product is CASSPGLAVDNEQFF. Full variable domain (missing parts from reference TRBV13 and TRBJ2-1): AAGVIQSPRHLIKEKRETATLKCYPIPRHDTVYWYQQGPGQDPQFLISFYEKMQSDKGSIPDRFSAQQFSDYHSELNMSSLELGDSALYFCASSPGLAVDNEQFFGPGTRLTVL.

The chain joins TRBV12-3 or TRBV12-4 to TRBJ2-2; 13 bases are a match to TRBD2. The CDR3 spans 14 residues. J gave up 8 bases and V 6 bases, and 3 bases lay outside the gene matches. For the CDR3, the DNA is TGTGCCAGCAGCGGACTAGCGGGGGCAGGGGAGCTGTTTTTT. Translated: CASSGLAGAGELFF.

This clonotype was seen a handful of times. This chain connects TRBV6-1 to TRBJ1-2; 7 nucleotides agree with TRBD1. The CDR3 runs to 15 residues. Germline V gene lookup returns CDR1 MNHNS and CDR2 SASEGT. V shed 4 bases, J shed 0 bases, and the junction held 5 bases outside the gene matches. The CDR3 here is CASSVTGVPNYGYTF. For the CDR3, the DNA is TGTGCCAGCAGTGTAACAGGGGTCCCTAACTATGGCTACACCTTC.

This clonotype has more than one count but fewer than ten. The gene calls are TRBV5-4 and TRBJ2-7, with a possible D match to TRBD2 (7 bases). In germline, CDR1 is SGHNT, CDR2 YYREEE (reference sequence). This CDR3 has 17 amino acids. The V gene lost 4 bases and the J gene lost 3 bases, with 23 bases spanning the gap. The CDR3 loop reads CASSVGTKQGGYYEQYF. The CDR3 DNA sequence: TGTGCCAGCAGCGTGGGGACGAAACAGGGAGGGTACTACGAGCAGTACTTC.

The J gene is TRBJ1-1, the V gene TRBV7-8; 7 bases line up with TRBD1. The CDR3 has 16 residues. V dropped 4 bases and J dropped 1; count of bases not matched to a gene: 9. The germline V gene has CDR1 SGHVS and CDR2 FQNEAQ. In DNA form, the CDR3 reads TGTGCCAGCAGCTCCCAACAGGGGCACCCGAACACTGAAGCTTTCTTT. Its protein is CASSSQQGHPNTEAFF.

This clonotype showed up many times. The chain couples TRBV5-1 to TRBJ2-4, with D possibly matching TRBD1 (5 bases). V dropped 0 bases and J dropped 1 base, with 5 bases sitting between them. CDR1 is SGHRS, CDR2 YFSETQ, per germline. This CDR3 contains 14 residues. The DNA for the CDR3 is TGCGCCAGCAGCTTGGGACAGGCCAAAAACATTCAGTACTTC. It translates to CASSLGQAKNIQYF.

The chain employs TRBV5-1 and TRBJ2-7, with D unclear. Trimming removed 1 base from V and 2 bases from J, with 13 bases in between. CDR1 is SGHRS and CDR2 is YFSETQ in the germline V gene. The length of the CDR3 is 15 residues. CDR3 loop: CASSLFSTSTYEQYF. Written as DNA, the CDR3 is TGCGCCAGCAGCTTGTTCTCGACTTCCACCTACGAGCAGTACTTC.